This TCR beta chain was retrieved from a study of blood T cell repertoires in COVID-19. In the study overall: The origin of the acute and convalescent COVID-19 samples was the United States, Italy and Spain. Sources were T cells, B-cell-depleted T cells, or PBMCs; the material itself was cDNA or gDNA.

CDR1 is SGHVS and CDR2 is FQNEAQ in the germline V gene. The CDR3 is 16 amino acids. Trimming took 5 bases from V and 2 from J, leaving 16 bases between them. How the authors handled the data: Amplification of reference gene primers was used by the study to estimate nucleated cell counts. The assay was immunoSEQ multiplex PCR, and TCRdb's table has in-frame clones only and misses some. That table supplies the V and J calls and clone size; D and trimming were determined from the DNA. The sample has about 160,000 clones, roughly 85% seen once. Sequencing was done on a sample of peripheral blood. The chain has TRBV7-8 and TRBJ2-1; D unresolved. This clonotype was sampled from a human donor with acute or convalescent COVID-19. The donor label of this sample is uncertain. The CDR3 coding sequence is TGTGCCAGCAGCCCAGTCGGGTCACGCCCCTACAATGAGCAGTTCTTC. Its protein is CASSPVGSRPYNEQFF.